This TCR beta chain was documented in a study of T cells in Graves' hyperthyroidism and ophthalmopathy. Germline V lookup: CDR1 DFQATT, CDR2 SNEGSKA (reference sequence). Trimming took 5 bases from V and 5 from J; bases not matched to a gene: 19. The CDR3 spans 17 residues. Study-wide results and limits: Most thyroid clonotypes that were expanded above 0.001 also turned up in blood.

The source material, RNA transcripts, was used to amplify TCR beta CDR3 regions. During a first-round RT-PCR of the TCR CDR3, the HTBI primer set was used. TCRdb called the multiplex PCR reads again in MiXCR, with one record for every CDR3 protein. This table holds 350,000 or so distinct CDR3 sequences, approximately 18% found once. Disease duration under 2 months; hyperthyroidism patients were aged 18 to 65. Each diagnosis was grounded in clinical symptoms, serum thyroxine and TRAb, thyroid ultrasound, and orbital computed tomography. A few counts support this clonotype. Its specificity is unknown. The material sequenced was blood. This TCR was sampled from a woman in her fifties or sixties with Graves' hyperthyroidism. This chain uses TRBV20-1 with TRBJ2-7; 9 bases line up with TRBD2. CDR3 nucleotide sequence: TGCAGTGCTCCTCAACCTGGCGGCGGGAGGGCCGTAGACGAGCAGTACTTC. Amino acids: CSAPQPGGGRAVDEQYF.